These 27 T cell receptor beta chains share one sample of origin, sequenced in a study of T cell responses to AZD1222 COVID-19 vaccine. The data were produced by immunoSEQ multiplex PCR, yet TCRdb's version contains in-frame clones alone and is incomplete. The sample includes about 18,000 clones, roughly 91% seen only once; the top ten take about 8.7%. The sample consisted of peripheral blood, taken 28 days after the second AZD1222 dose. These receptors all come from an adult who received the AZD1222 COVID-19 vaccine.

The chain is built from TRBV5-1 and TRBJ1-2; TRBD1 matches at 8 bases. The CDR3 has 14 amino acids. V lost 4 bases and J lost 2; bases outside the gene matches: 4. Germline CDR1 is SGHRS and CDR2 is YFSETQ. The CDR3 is CASSPDRGNYGYTF. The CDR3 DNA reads TGCGCCAGCAGCCCAGACAGGGGCAACTATGGCTACACCTTC.

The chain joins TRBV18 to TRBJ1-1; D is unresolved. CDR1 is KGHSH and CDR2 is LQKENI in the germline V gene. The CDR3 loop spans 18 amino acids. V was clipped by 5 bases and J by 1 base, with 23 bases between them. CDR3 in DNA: TGTGCCAGCTCATTTTTCCTCGGACGGGAGGGAGGGAACACTGAAGCTTTCTTT. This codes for CASSFFLGREGGNTEAFF.

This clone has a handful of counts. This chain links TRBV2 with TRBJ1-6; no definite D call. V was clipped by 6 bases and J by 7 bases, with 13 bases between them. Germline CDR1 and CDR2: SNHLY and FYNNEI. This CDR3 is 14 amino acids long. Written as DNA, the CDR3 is TGTGCCAGCAGGAGCGCCGTGGAAAATTCACCCCTCCACTTT. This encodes CASRSAVENSPLHF.

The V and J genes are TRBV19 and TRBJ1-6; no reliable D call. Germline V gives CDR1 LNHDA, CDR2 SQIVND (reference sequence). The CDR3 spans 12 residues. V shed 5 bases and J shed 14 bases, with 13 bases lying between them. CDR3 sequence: CASSPGRAALHF. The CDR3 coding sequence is TGTGCCAGTAGTCCCGGACGGGCTGCCCTCCACTTT. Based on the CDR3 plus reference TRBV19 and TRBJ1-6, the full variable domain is DGGITQSPKYLFRKEGQNVTLSCEQNLNHDAMYWYRQDPGQGLRLIYYSQIVNDFQKGDIAEGYSVSREKKESFPLTVTSAQKNPTAFYLCASSPGRAALHFGNGTRLTVT.

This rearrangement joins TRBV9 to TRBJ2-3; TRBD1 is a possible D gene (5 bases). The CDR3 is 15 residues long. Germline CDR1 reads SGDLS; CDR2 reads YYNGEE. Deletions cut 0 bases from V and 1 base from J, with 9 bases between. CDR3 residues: CASSVGGAGTDTQYF. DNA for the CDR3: TGTGCCAGCAGCGTAGGTGGGGCGGGCACAGATACGCAGTATTTT.

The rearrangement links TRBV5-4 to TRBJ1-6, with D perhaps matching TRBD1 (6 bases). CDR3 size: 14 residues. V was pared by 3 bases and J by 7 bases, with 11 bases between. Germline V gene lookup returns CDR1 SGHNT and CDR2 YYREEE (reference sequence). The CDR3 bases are TGTGCCAGCAGCTCGCGACAGGAGAATTCACCCCTCCACTTT. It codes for CASSSRQENSPLHF.

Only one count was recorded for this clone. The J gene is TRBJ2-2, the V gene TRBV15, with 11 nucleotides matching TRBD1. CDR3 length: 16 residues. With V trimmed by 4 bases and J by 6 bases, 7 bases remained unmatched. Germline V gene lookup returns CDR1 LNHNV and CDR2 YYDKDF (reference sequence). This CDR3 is CATSINAGQGAGELFF. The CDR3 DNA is TGTGCCACCAGCATCAATGCGGGACAGGGGGCCGGGGAGCTGTTTTTT.

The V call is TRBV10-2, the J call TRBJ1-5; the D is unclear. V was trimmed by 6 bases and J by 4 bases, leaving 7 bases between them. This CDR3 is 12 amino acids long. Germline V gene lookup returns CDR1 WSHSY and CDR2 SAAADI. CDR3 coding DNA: TGCGCCAGCAGCGGTCGTAATCAGCCCCAGCATTTT. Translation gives CASSGRNQPQHF.

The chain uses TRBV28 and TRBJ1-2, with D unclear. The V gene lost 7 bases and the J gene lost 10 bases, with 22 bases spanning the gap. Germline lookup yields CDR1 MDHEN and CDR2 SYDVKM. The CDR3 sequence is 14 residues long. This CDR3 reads CASNTPGGSYFYTF. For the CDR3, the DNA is TGTGCCAGCAATACTCCGGGTGGCAGCTATTTCTACACCTTC.

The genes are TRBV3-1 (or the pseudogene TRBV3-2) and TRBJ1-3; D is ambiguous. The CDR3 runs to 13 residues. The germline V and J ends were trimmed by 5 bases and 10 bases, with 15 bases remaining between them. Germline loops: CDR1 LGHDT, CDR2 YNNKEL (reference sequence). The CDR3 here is CASSFGQLPTIYF. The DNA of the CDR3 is TGTGCCAGCAGCTTTGGGCAGCTGCCTACCATATATTTT.

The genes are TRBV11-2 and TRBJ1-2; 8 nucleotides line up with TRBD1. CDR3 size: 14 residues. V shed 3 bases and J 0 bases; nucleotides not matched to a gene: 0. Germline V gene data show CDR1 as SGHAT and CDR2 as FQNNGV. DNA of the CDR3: TGTGCCAGCAGCTTGGGACAGGCTAACTATGGCTACACCTTC. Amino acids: CASSLGQANYGYTF. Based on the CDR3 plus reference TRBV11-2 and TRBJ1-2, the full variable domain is EAGVAQSPRYKIIEKRQSVAFWCNPISGHATLYWYQQILGQGPKLLIQFQNNGVVDDSQLPKDRFSAERLKGVDSTLKIQPAKLEDSAVYLCASSLGQANYGYTFGSGTRLTVV.

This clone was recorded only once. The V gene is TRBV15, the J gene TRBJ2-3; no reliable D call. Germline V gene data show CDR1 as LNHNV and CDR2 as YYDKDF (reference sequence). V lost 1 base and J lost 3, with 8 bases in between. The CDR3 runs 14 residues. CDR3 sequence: CATSRGPATDTQYF. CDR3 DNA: TGTGCCACCAGCAGAGGCCCAGCTACAGATACGCAGTATTTT.

The CDR3 DNA follows: TGTGCCAGCAGCGCCCCAGGTGACTCTTACAATGAGCAGTTCTTC. Encoded protein: CASSAPGDSYNEQFF. The chain carries TRBV3-1 (or the pseudogene TRBV3-2) and TRBJ2-1, with unresolved D. CDR3 length: 15 residues. Looked up from germline, CDR1 is LGHDT and CDR2 is YNNKEL (reference sequence). V lost 5 bases and J 4 bases, leaving 15 bases between the germline ends.

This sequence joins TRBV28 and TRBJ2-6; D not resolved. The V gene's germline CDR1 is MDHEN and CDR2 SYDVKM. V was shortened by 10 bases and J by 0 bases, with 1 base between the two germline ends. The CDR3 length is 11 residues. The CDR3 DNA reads TGTGCCACCTCTGGGGCCAACGTCCTGACTTTC. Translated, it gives CATSGANVLTF.

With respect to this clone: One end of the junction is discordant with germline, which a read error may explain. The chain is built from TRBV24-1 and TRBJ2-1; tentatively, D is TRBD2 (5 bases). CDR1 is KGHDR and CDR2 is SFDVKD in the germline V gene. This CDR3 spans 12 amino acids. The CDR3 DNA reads TGTGCCACCAGTGATTTACTAGGGTCTTTGCTCTTC. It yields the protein CATSDLLGSLLF.

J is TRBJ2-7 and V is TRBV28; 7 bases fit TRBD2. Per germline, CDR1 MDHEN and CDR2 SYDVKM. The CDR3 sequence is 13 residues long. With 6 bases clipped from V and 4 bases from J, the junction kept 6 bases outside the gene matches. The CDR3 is CASRTGLFYEQYF. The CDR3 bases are TGTGCCAGCAGGACGGGACTATTTTACGAGCAGTACTTC.

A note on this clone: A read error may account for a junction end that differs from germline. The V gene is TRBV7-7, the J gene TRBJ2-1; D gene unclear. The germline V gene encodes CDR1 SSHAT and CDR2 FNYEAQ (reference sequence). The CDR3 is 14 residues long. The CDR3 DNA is TGTGCTAGCAGCTCCTCGCCTACATCCAATGAGCAGTTCTTC. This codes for CASSSSPTSNEQFF. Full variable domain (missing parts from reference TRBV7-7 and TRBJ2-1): GAGVSQSPRYKVTKRGQDVTLRCDPISSHATLYWYQQALGQGPEFLTYFNYEAQPDKSGLPSDRFSAERPEGSISTLTIQRTEQRDSAMYRCASSSSPTSNEQFFGPGTRLTVL.

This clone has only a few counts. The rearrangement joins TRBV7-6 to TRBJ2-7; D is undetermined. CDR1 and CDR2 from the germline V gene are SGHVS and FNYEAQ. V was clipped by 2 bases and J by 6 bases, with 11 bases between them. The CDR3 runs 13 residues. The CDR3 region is CASSLSWIGEQYF. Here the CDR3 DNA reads TGTGCCAGCAGCTTAAGTTGGATTGGCGAGCAGTACTTC.

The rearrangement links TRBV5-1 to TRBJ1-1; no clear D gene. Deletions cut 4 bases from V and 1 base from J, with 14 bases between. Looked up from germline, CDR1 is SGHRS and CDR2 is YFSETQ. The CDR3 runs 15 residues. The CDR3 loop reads CASSQQDAENTEAFF. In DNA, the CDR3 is TGCGCCAGCAGCCAGCAGGATGCGGAGAACACTGAAGCTTTCTTT. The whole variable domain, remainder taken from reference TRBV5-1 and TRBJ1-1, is KAGVTQTPRYLIKTRGQQVTLSCSPISGHRSVSWYQQTPGQGLQFLFEYFSETQRNKGNFPGRFSGRQFSNSRSEMNVSTLELGDSALYLCASSQQDAENTEAFFGQGTRLTVV.

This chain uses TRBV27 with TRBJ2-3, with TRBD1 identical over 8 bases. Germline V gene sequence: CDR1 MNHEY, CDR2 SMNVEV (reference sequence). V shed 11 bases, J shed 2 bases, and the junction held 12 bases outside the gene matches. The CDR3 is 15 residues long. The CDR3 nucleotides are TGTGCCTCCCAAGGGAGACAGGGGTTCACAGATACGCAGTATTTT. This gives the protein CASQGRQGFTDTQYF.

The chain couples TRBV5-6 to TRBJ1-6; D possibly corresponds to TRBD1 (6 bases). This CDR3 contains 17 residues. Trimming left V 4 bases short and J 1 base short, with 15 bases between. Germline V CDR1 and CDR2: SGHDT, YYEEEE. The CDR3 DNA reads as TGTGCCAGCAGCCGGTACAGGGATAGGTCCTATAATTCACCCCTCCACTTT. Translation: CASSRYRDRSYNSPLHF.

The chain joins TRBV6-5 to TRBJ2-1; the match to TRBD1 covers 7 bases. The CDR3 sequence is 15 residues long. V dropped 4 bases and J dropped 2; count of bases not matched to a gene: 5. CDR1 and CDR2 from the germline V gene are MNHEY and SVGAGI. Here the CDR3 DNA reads TGTGCCAGCAGTTTCCCGACAGGGACCTACAATGAGCAGTTCTTC. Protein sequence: CASSFPTGTYNEQFF.

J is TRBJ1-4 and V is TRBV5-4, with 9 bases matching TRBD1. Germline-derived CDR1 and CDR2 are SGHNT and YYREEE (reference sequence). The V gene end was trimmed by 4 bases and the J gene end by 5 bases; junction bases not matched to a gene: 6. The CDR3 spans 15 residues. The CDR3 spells CASSPDRGMNEKLFF. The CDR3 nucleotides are TGTGCCAGCAGCCCCGACAGGGGGATGAATGAAAAACTGTTTTTT.

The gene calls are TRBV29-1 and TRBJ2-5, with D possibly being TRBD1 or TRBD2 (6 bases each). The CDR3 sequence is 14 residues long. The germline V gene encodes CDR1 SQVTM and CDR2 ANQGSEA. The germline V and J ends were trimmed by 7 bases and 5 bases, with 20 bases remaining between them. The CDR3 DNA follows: TGCAGCGGACGCCTTTCGGGGGCCCGTGAGACCCAGTACTTC. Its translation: CSGRLSGARETQYF.

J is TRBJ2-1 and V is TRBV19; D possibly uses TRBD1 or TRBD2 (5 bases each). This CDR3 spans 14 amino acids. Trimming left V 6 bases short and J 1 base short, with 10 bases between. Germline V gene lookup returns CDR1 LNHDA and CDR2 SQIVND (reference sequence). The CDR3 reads CASRGEYSYNEQFF. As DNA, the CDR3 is TGTGCCAGTAGGGGGGAGTATTCCTACAATGAGCAGTTCTTC.

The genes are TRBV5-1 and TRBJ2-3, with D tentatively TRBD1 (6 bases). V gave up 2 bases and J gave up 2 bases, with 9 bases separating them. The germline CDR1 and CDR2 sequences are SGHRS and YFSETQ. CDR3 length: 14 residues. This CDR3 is CASSLGQITDTQYF. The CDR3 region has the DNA TGCGCCAGCAGCTTAGGACAGATCACAGATACGCAGTATTTT.

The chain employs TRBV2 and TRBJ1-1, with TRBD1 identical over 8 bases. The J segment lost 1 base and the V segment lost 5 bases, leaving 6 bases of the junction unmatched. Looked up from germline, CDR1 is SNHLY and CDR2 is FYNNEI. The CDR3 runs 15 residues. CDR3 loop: CASSPGGWGNTEAFF. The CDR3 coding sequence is TGTGCCAGCAGTCCAGGGGGCTGGGGGAACACTGAAGCTTTCTTT.